The 25 T cell receptor beta chains presented below share a single source sample, sequenced in a study of shared clonotypes between healthy human individuals. Repertoires were generated with immunoSEQ multiplex PCR, while TCRdb's copy carries only in-frame clones and drops some. The sample shows hundreds of thousands of clones, roughly 79% of them seen only once. Sequencing was carried out using PBMCs. The source is a woman aged 40-49 years in good health. Some clones in this sample may be carry-over from other donors' samples.

This clone was picked up many times. This CDR3 is also generated by other DNA sequences in the sample. This chain uses TRBV4-1 with TRBJ1-2, with D unclear. Trimming took off 0 bases at V and 1 base at J, with 9 bases between the two ends. Germline V gene sequence: CDR1 MGHRA, CDR2 YSYEKL. The CDR3 extends over 15 amino acids. The CDR3, as DNA: TGCGCCAGCAGCCAAGATCTTCACCTTAACTATGGCTACACCTTC. It encodes CASSQDLHLNYGYTF.

The gene calls are TRBV7-2 and TRBJ2-3; no clear D. The CDR3 length is 15 residues. V was clipped by 1 base and J by 0 bases, with 8 bases between them. Germline-derived CDR1 and CDR2 are SGHTA and FQGNSA. CDR3 residues: CASSLEASSTDTQYF. The CDR3 DNA reads TGTGCCAGCAGCTTAGAAGCGTCTAGCACAGATACGCAGTATTTT.

The rearrangement joins TRBV29-1 to TRBJ2-3, with D perhaps given as TRBD1 or TRBD2 (6 bases each). Trimming pared 5 bases from V and 3 bases from J, leaving 12 bases between. The CDR3 extends over 13 amino acids. CDR1 is SQVTM, CDR2 ANQGSEA, per germline. CDR3 sequence reads: CSVSQGLTDTQYF. The DNA for the CDR3 is TGCAGCGTTTCACAGGGACTTACAGATACGCAGTATTTT.

CDR3 coding DNA: TGTGCCAGCAGTCCCTGGGGCGATCGGCGAGAAAAACTGTTTTTT. It translates to CASSPWGDRREKLFF. V usage is TRBV27 and J usage is TRBJ1-4; possible D gene TRBD1, 5 bases. Germline lookup yields CDR1 MNHEY and CDR2 SMNVEV (reference sequence). Trimming left V 5 bases short and J 8 bases short, with 18 bases between. This CDR3 contains 15 residues.

The chain recombines TRBV12-5 with TRBJ2-5; TRBD1 matches 8 bases. Trimming removed 1 base from V and 5 bases from J; junction bases left unmatched: 9. Germline V gene data show CDR1 as LGHNT and CDR2 as FRNRAP. The CDR3 has 16 amino acids. CDR3 nucleotides: TGTGCTAGTGGTTTGGGTGTGCCAGGGGGCGCCGAGACCCAGTACTTC. Translation gives CASGLGVPGGAETQYF.

V gene TRBV28 combines with J gene TRBJ2-7; possibly TRBD1 for D (7 bases). CDR3 length: 12 residues. V shed 6 bases and J shed 4 bases, with 10 bases lying between them. Germline lookup yields CDR1 MDHEN and CDR2 SYDVKM. The CDR3 DNA follows: TGTGCCAGCAGACCAGGGGGGTACGAGCAGTACTTC. Its protein is CASRPGGYEQYF.

In regard to this clone: A far larger clone is off by one base, so a read error is likely. Different DNA sequences within this sample yield the same CDR3. This chain joins TRBV2 and TRBJ2-2; weak D call: TRBD2 (5 bases). The CDR3 totals 15 residues. Per germline, CDR1 SNHLY and CDR2 FYNNEI. CDR3 sequence: CASSARPWRAGELFF. CDR3 nucleotide sequence: TGTGCCAGCAGTGCGAGACCTTGGCGGGCCGGGGAGCTGTTCTTT.

A remark on this clone: One base separates it from a far larger clone, so it is likely a read error. The chain couples TRBV6-4 to TRBJ1-1; D possibly corresponds to TRBD1 (5 bases). This CDR3 comprises 14 residues. The V and J ends lost 3 bases and 1 base respectively, with 9 bases between them. Germline V gene lookup returns CDR1 MRHNA and CDR2 SNTAGT. The CDR3, as DNA: TGTGCCAGCAGTGAGGCACAGGAGAACACTGAAGCTTTCTTT. This gives the protein CASSEAQENTEAFF.

This chain links TRBV27 with TRBJ2-5, with no clear D. The assigned J gene may be wrong: the sequence end matches TRBJ2-7 better. CDR1 is MNHEY and CDR2 is SMNVEV in the germline V gene (reference sequence). The CDR3 totals 11 residues. CDR3 protein: CASKGIYEQYF. The CDR3 bases are TGTGCCAGCAAAGGGATCTACGAGCAGTACTTC.

The chain couples TRBV20-1 to TRBJ2-1; no definite D call. There are 10 residues in the CDR3. The V end was cut by 4 bases, the J end by 8 bases, with 6 bases between. Germline values: CDR1 DFQATT, CDR2 SNEGSKA (reference sequence). The CDR3 DNA sequence: TGCAGTGCTACCGAGCATGAGCAGTTCTTC. This sequence encodes CSATEHEQFF.

This chain joins TRBV28 and TRBJ2-1; 10 nucleotides match TRBD2. The CDR3 covers 14 residues. Unmatched junction bases numbered 3, after V lost 5 bases and J lost 5 bases. Per the germline V gene, CDR1 is MDHEN and CDR2 is SYDVKM. CDR3 sequence (DNA): TGTGCCAGCAGTCTAGCGGGAGTTCACAATGAGCAGTTCTTC. It yields the protein CASSLAGVHNEQFF.

In regard to this clone: The junction does not match germline at one end; this may be a read error. The chain joins TRBV18 to TRBJ1-3; a weak D match, TRBD1 (6 bases). The CDR3 consists of 17 residues. Per the germline V gene, CDR1 is KGHSH and CDR2 is LQKENI. CDR3 loop: CASSPPPHGGPGNTIYF. CDR3 coding DNA: TGTGCCAGCTCACCCCCACCCCACGGGGGCCCTGGAAACACTATATATTTT. Filled out from reference TRBV18 and TRBJ1-3, the complete variable domain reads NAGVMQNPRHLVRRRGQEARLRCSPMKGHSHVYWYRQLPEEGLKFMVYLQKENIIDESGMPKERFSAEFPKEGPSILRIQQVVRGDSAAYFCASSPPPHGGPGNTIYFGEGSWLTVV.

This rearrangement joins TRBV30 to TRBJ1-1; D is ambiguous. This CDR3 comprises 12 residues. From germline, CDR1 is GTSNPN and CDR2 SVGIG (reference sequence). The V end lost 1 base, the J end lost 6 bases, and 9 bases lay between the germline ends. The CDR3 loop reads CAWSGLLPEAFF. The CDR3 DNA reads as TGTGCCTGGAGTGGGTTACTCCCTGAAGCTTTCTTT.

Note on this clone: With only one base between it and a far larger clone, this is likely a read error. The V and J genes are TRBV4-1 and TRBJ1-1, with D maybe TRBD1 (6 bases). Looked up from germline, CDR1 is MGHRA and CDR2 is YSYEKL. The CDR3 contains 13 residues. This CDR3 is CPSSRGQSTEAFF. The CDR3 coding sequence is TGCCCCAGCAGCCGAGGACAGAGCACTGAAGCTTTCTTT.

Comment on this clone: Additional DNA sequences in this sample encode the identical CDR3. This chain uses TRBV30 with TRBJ2-5, with 7 bases matching TRBD2. J was trimmed by 5 bases and V by 5 bases; bases with no gene match: 2. The germline V gene has CDR1 GTSNPN and CDR2 SVGIG (reference sequence). The CDR3 is 11 residues long. DNA of the CDR3: TGTGCCTGGGGGGGAGGGGAGACCCAGTACTTC. It codes for CAWGGGETQYF.

The chain employs TRBV11-2 and TRBJ2-7; TRBD1 matches at 9 bases. CDR1 and CDR2 (germline): SGHAT, FQNNGV. V was clipped by 5 bases and J by 0 bases; unmatched bases: 2. The CDR3 sequence is 14 residues long. CDR3 sequence: CASSRTGVSYEQYF. Written as DNA, the CDR3 is TGTGCCAGCAGCAGGACAGGGGTCTCCTACGAGCAGTACTTC.

The rearrangement joins TRBV2 to TRBJ2-7, with D possibly matching TRBD2 (6 bases). Germline V gene lookup returns CDR1 SNHLY and CDR2 FYNNEI. This CDR3 has 15 amino acids. V was trimmed by 6 bases and J by 3 bases, leaving 18 bases between them. Written as DNA, the CDR3 is TGTGCCAGCAGCCAAAGGTATGGGAGGTTCTACGAGCAGTACTTC. It codes for CASSQRYGRFYEQYF.

This clone came up a few times. The chain employs TRBV19 and TRBJ2-1; weak D call: TRBD2 (5 bases). Between the trimmed V and J ends, which lost 5 bases and 7 bases, there was a span of 21 bases. The CDR3 extends over 16 amino acids. Per germline, CDR1 LNHDA and CDR2 SQIVND (reference sequence). CDR3 sequence: CASSPKDWPSWNEQFF. The CDR3 region has the DNA TGTGCCAGTAGTCCGAAGGACTGGCCTTCGTGGAATGAGCAGTTCTTC. The full variable domain, with the rest looked up from reference TRBV19 and TRBJ2-1, is DGGITQSPKYLFRKEGQNVTLSCEQNLNHDAMYWYRQDPGQGLRLIYYSQIVNDFQKGDIAEGYSVSREKKESFPLTVTSAQKNPTAFYLCASSPKDWPSWNEQFFGPGTRLTVL.

The V and J genes are TRBV7-9 and TRBJ2-1, with D possibly TRBD1 on 7 matching bases. The CDR3 is made up of 14 amino acids. The V end was cut by 2 bases, the J end by 7 bases, with 12 bases between. Per germline, CDR1 SEHNR and CDR2 FQNEAQ (reference sequence). This chain's CDR3 is CASSLNQGGNEQFF. CDR3 sequence (DNA): TGTGCCAGCAGCTTAAACCAGGGGGGTAATGAGCAGTTCTTC.

This chain joins TRBV27 and TRBJ2-3, with 11 bases fitting TRBD2. The CDR3 spans 16 residues. The germline gives CDR1 MNHEY, CDR2 SMNVEV (reference sequence). V shed 6 bases and J 4 bases; nucleotides not matched to a gene: 9. In nucleotides, the CDR3 is TGTGCCAGCAGAAGATTTAGCGGGAGGGCCGCAGATACGCAGTATTTT. This gives the protein CASRRFSGRAADTQYF.

The rearrangement links TRBV11-2 to TRBJ2-2; D is possibly TRBD1 (6 bases). Looked up from germline, CDR1 is SGHAT and CDR2 is FQNNGV. CDR3 length equals 14 residues. V was clipped by 5 bases and J by 6 bases, with 13 bases between them. CDR3 in amino acids: CASSIYRDAGELFF. The CDR3 DNA reads TGTGCCAGCAGCATATACAGGGACGCCGGGGAGCTGTTTTTT.

The CDR3 DNA follows: TGTGCCAGCAGTTCTGCCCAGGGAAACACCATATATTTT. Protein product: CASSSAQGNTIYF. The V and J genes are TRBV28 and TRBJ1-3, with D unclear. The V end lost 4 bases, the J end lost 4 bases, and 8 bases lay between the germline ends. This CDR3 has 13 amino acids. Per germline, CDR1 MDHEN and CDR2 SYDVKM. The variable domain in full, with the rest retrieved from reference TRBV28 and TRBJ1-3, is DVKVTQSSRYLVKRTGEKVFLECVQDMDHENMFWYRQDPGLGLRLIYFSYDVKMKEKGDIPEGYSVSREKKERFSLILESASTNQTSMYLCASSSAQGNTIYFGEGSWLTVV.

The V and J genes are TRBV2 and TRBJ2-1, with 12 positions matching TRBD2. CDR1 is SNHLY, CDR2 FYNNEI, per germline. The CDR3 length is 14 residues. V shed 6 bases, J shed 6 bases, and the junction held 3 bases outside the gene matches. The CDR3, as DNA: TGTGCCAGCAGCGGACTAGCGGGAAGCAATGAGCAGTTCTTC. Its translation: CASSGLAGSNEQFF.

The CDR3: CASSLPRGNTGELFF. The CDR3 coding sequence is TGTGCCAGCAGTTTGCCACGGGGAAACACCGGGGAGCTGTTTTTT. V gene TRBV6-6 combines with J gene TRBJ2-2; perhaps TRBD2 as D (5 bases). Trimming stripped 4 bases from V and 2 bases from J, with 11 bases between. The CDR3 has 15 amino acids. Looked up from germline, CDR1 is MNHNY and CDR2 is SVGAGI (reference sequence).

V usage is TRBV30 and J usage is TRBJ2-3; D tentatively fits TRBD1 or TRBD2 (6 bases each). V was clipped by 3 bases and J by 2 bases, with 15 bases between them. The CDR3 covers 15 residues. The germline V gene has CDR1 GTSNPN and CDR2 SVGIG (reference sequence). The CDR3 sequence is CAWSTGARDTDTQYF. In DNA, the CDR3 is TGTGCCTGGAGCACGGGGGCTAGAGACACAGATACGCAGTATTTT.